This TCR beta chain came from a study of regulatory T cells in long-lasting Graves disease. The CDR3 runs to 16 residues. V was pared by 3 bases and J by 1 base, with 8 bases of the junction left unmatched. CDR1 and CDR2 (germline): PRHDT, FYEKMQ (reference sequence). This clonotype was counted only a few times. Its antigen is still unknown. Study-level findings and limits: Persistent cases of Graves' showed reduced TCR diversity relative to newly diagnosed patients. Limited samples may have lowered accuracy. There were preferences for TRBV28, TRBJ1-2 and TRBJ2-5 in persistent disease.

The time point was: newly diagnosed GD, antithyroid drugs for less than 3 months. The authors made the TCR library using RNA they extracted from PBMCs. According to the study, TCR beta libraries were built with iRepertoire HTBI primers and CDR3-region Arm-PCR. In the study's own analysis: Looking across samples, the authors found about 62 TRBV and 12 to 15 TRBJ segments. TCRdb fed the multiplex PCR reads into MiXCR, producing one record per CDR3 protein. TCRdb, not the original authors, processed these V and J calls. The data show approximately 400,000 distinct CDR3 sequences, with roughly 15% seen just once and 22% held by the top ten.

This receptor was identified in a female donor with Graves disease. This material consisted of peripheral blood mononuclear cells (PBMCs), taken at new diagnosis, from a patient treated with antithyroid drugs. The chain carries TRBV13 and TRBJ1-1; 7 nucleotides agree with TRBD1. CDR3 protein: CASSFGTGETNTEAFF. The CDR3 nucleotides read TGTGCCAGCAGCTTCGGTACAGGGGAAACGAACACTGAAGCTTTCTTT.